This is a list of T cell receptor beta chains from one sample in a study of regulatory T cells in long-lasting Graves disease. Using its own MiXCR run on the multiplex PCR reads, TCRdb lists one record per CDR3 protein. Of about 220,000 distinct CDR3 sequences in the sample, about 19% are singletons; the top ten hold approximately 10%. These records were also assigned to another study, of T cells in Graves' hyperthyroidism and ophthalmopathy.

Sample: peripheral blood mononuclear cells (PBMCs), taken at new diagnosis, from a patient treated with antithyroid drugs. Receptors were obtained from a woman aged 25 to 39 with Graves disease. Both conserved end residues are trimmed from each CDR3.

v_call	j_call	cdr3_aa
TRBV9	TRBJ2-7	ASSPGSVGLAVYEQY
TRBV10-3	TRBJ2-7	AISNPGDEQY
TRBV7-6	TRBJ2-2	ASSTPVRSGGGELF
TRBV28	TRBJ2-7	ASSSPAGGGYEQY
TRBV29-1	TRBJ1-5	SVSSAGDQPQH
TRBV28	TRBJ1-5	ASNGGYSNQPQH
TRBV19	NA	ASSNPSGTQETQY
TRBV28	TRBJ2-3	ASSLNADTQY
TRBV6-1	TRBJ2-5	ASSLAGGPKTQY
TRBV27	TRBJ1-2	ASSLGARDGYT
TRBV12-3/TRBV12-4	TRBJ2-1	ASSLEPSSSHEQF
TRBV12-3/TRBV12-4	TRBJ2-7	ASSFSAGSYEQY
TRBV5-1	TRBJ2-1	ASSLASGRALDEQF
TRBV2	TRBJ1-6	ARDRGAKNSPLH
TRBV2	TRBJ2-2	ASRGLATNTGELF
TRBV28	TRBJ2-3	ASSSSLTGTDTQY
TRBV7-9	TRBJ2-1	ASSPRTSGVYNEQF
TRBV30	TRBJ1-4	AWSVRQESKLF
TRBV30	TRBJ2-3	AWSSWAQREGHGTDTQY
TRBV30	TRBJ1-2	AWNSPGQGADGYT
TRBV27	TRBJ2-2	ASSAPSYTGELF
TRBV27	TRBJ2-7	ASSFSRGAGVSYEQY
TRBV20-1	TRBJ2-7	SADGMLEQY
TRBV11-2	TRBJ2-1	ASSGLYRDRLNEQF
TRBV20-1	TRBJ2-7	SARDLGGAPSWVQY
TRBV6-5	TRBJ1-4	ASSYSGLVSEEKLF
TRBV6-1	TRBJ1-1	ASTDPRTGRLRGAF
TRBV2	TRBJ2-1	ASSEGGSAYNEQF
TRBV28	TRBJ2-4	ASNYRGLENIQY
TRBV30	TRBJ1-2	AWSAPGQGYYGYT
TRBV2	TRBJ1-4	ASARDSESEKLF
TRBV11-2	TRBJ2-5	ASSLGYGQETQY
TRBV29-1	TRBJ2-4	SVDSTGGYA
TRBV7-8	TRBJ2-2	ASSLRPAGGANTGELF
TRBV5-1	TRBJ2-3	ASSLAGSGGTDTQY
TRBV5-5	TRBJ2-5	ASSLGSSQETQY
TRBV4-1	TRBJ1-2	ASSQVNGAGTRANYGYT
TRBV6-1	TRBJ2-2	ASSNRDRVLSTGELF
TRBV10-3	TRBJ1-4	ASREGFGEKLF
TRBV29-1	TRBJ1-2	SVDGGPGNGYT
TRBV12-3/TRBV12-4	NA	ASRSGGGRKTQY
TRBV3-1	TRBJ2-3	ASSETSGGPRGTQY
TRBV29-1	TRBJ2-7	SVVGRLSYEQY
TRBV27	TRBJ1-2	ASSFRPIRGGNYGYT
TRBV24-1	TRBJ1-2	ATSDRDRGRGYT